This TCR beta chain was sequenced in a study of vaccination and CD4 T cells after COVID-19. Study-level background: Stimuli were overlapping spike peptide pools of SARS-CoV-2 and three common cold coronaviruses (HCoV-NL63, HCoV-OC43, HCoV-229E).

Only a few counts were recorded for this clonotype. Its cognate antigen is unknown. Time point meaning: late sampling 161 to 241 days after vaccination in three convalescent patients. This sample's treatment: roughly 11-day PBMC culture with coronavirus spike peptide pools or control peptides (ViraFEST assay). The CDR3 has 12 amino acids. Researchers used the Oncomine TCR Beta short-read assay to sequence DNA from cultured CD4+ T cells. MiXCR, run by TCRdb on the PCR reads, gives a single entry per CDR3 protein. The top ten hold over 10% of the sample, which has 15,000 to 20,000 distinct CDR3 sequences, about 45% seen once.

This specimen consisted of CD4+ T cells from blood, cultured in vitro, obtained about 7 months after SARS-CoV-2 vaccination. V and J are TRBV21-1 and TRBJ1-1. TRBV21-1 is classified as a pseudogene. The TCR comes from a human donor who had recovered from COVID-19. CDR3 DNA sequence: TGTGCCAGCAGGAGGGCGTGCACTGAAGCTTTCTTT. As protein: CASRRACTEAFF.